Only a few counts were recorded for the clone carrying this TCR beta chain. Its cognate antigen is unknown. The read falls 3 residues short of the CDR3 end, and the missing part is taken from the germline J gene. Distinct nucleotide sequences in the sample also encode this CDR3. CVID and control samples used equivalent genomic DNA input. The method was immunoSEQ multiplex PCR; TCRdb's version includes in-frame clones alone and lacks a portion of them. The sample shows about 44,000 clones, none of them appearing just once. This specimen comes from a study of T cell clonality in common variable immunodeficiency. Study findings and constraints: Fewer deletions and N-nucleotide insertions were reportedly seen in common variable immunodeficiency TCR beta sequences. T cell subpopulation sequencing would be needed to explain CVID clonality.

The CDR3 has 14 residues. J lost 6 bases, V lost 5 bases, and 6 bases had no gene match. CDR1 is SGHAT and CDR2 is FQNNGV in the germline V gene. Specimen: peripheral blood mononuclear cells. The chain combines TRBV11-2 with TRBJ1-2; 10 bases line up with TRBD1. This TCR was sampled from a person aged 18 to 75 in good health. The CDR3 DNA, read in part, is TGTGCCAGCAGCCTAAGGGGACAGGGGCATGGC. Its protein product is CASSLRGQGHG. The whole CDR3 region reads CASSLRGQGHGYTF.